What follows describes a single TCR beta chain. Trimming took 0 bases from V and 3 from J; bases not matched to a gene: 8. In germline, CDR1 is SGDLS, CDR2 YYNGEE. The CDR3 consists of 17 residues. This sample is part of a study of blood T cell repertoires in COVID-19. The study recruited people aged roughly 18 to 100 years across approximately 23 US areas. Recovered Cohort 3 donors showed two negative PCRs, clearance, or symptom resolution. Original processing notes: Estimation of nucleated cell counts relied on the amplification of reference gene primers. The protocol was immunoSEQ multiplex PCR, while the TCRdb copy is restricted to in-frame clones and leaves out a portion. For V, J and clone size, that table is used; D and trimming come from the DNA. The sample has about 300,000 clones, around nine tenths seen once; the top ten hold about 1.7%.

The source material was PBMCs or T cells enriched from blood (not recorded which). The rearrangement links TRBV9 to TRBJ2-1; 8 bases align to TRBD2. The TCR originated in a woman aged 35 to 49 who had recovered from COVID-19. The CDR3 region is CASSVGSSGSGYNEQFF. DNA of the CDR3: TGTGCCAGCAGCGTAGGATCCAGCGGGAGTGGCTACAATGAGCAGTTCTTC.